These 5 T cell receptor beta chains originate from one sample sequenced in a study of T cells expressing NK-cell markers. TCRdb derives one entry per CDR3 protein from the 5' RACE reads, leaving out DNA. This sample contains approximately 420,000 distinct CDR3 sequences. Sample: blood T cells: a sorted CD56 or NKG2C T cell subset, CD4+ or CD8+ T cells, or bulk PBMC T cells (not recorded which). The receptors shown here come from a woman in her fifties or sixties in good health.

J is TRBJ2-2 and V is TRBV5-1. This CDR3 region has 14 residues. From germline, CDR1 is SGHRS and CDR2 YFSETQ. The CDR3 sequence: CASSLRGDTGELFF.

This chain's CDR3 is CASSFVGGRALAQYF. The V gene is TRBV7-9, the J gene TRBJ2-3; with no DNA, the TCRdb D assignment of TRBD2 cannot be verified. The CDR3 is 15 residues long. Germline loops: CDR1 SEHNR, CDR2 FQNEAQ (reference sequence).

The chain recombines TRBV20-1 with TRBJ2-1. CDR3 length: 14 residues. The V gene's germline CDR1 is DFQATT and CDR2 SNEGSKA (reference sequence). CDR3 sequence reads: CSARDRKSYNEQFF.

V usage is TRBV12-3 or TRBV12-4 and J usage is TRBJ1-2; the TCRdb D gene call, TRBD1, has no DNA to confirm it. The CDR3 has 12 residues. The CDR3 here is CASVGGARGYTF.

The chain carries TRBV20-1 and TRBJ1-2; TCRdb's D call of TRBD1 is untestable without DNA. CDR3 length: 13 amino acids. Germline CDR1 is DFQATT and CDR2 is SNEGSKA (reference sequence). The chain's CDR3 is CSARDVRGYGYTF.